The rows below give T cell receptor beta chains drawn from one sample of a study of shared clonotypes between healthy human individuals. TCRdb's table, derived via immunoSEQ multiplex PCR, lists solely in-frame clones and lacks some. The sample holds some 2,500,000 clones; around 90% are singletons and the top ten take approximately 0.4%. The sample comprised naive CD4+ T cells from PBMCs. These receptors originate from a man between 18 and 29 years old in good health. Some clones in this sample may be carry-over from other donors' samples. The CDR3 runs from the conserved cysteine through the conserved F or W. D genes are given only for firm matches. Where a row states a size, it is once, few, many or the class of an expanded clone; other rows omit it.

TRBV4-1	TRBJ2-3	NA	NA	CASSLYLSTSTDTQYF	TGCGCCAGCAGCCTCTACCTATCGACTAGCACAGATACGCAGTATTTT
TRBV27	TRBJ1-2	NA	NA	CASSPRNYGYTF	TGTGCCAGCAGTCCTCGGAACTATGGCTACACCTTC
TRBV2	TRBJ2-7	NA	TRBD1	CTSSQQGISNEQYF	TGTACCAGCAGTCAACAGGGGATTAGCAACGAGCAGTACTTC
TRBV6-1	TRBJ2-7	NA	NA	CASTNRDDSYEQYF	TGTGCCAGCACTAACAGGGATGACTCCTACGAGCAGTACTTC
TRBV15	TRBJ2-7	NA	NA	CATSRLGQVFHEQYF	TGTGCCACCAGCAGGCTGGGGCAGGTATTCCACGAGCAGTACTTC
TRBV5-6	TRBJ2-2	NA	NA	CASSLGRRGTGELFF	TGTGCCAGCAGCTTGGGGCGCCGCGGCACCGGGGAGCTGTTTTTT
TRBV5-1	TRBJ2-3	NA	TRBD2	CASTLLRGLAGGPVGTDTQYF	TGCGCCAGCACACTTCTGAGGGGACTAGCGGGAGGGCCGGTGGGCACAGATACGCAGTATTTT
TRBV5-1	TRBJ2-1	NA	TRBD1	CASSLGGTGDNEQFF	TGCGCCAGCAGCTTGGGTGGGACAGGGGACAATGAGCAGTTCTTC
TRBV28	TRBJ2-6	NA	TRBD1	CASTTQGAGANVLTF	TGTGCCAGCACCACACAGGGGGCTGGGGCCAACGTCCTGACTTTC
TRBV18	TRBJ2-1	NA	TRBD2	CASSPASGAYNEQFF	TGTGCCAGCTCACCAGCTAGCGGGGCATACAATGAGCAGTTCTTC
TRBV11-2	TRBJ2-1	NA	NA	CASSGKWGEQFF	TGTGCCAGCAGCGGAAAGTGGGGTGAGCAGTTCTTC
TRBV28	TRBJ1-4	NA	TRBD1	CASSSWTGRGEKLFF	TGTGCCAGCAGTTCCTGGACAGGGAGGGGCGAAAAACTGTTTTTT
TRBV28	TRBJ2-1	NA	TRBD1	CASSFLATGYNEQFF	TGTGCCAGCAGTTTTCTGGCGACAGGGTACAATGAGCAGTTCTTC
TRBV6-6	TRBJ2-7	NA	NA	CASKGAVSYEQYF	TGTGCCAGCAAAGGGGCAGTATCCTACGAGCAGTACTTC
TRBV19	TRBJ1-1	NA	TRBD1	CASRKQGASTEAFF	TGTGCCAGTAGAAAACAGGGGGCGAGTACTGAAGCTTTCTTT
TRBV2	TRBJ1-1	NA	NA	CASTPGEGTEAFF	TGTGCCAGCACCCCAGGGGAGGGCACTGAAGCTTTCTTT
TRBV7-3	TRBJ2-5	NA	NA	CASSLQGAETQYF	TGTGCCAGCAGCTTACAGGGAGCGGAGACCCAGTACTTC
TRBV28	TRBJ1-2	NA	NA	CASTSVPYGYTF	TGTGCCAGCACGTCTGTTCCCTATGGCTACACCTTC
TRBV4-2	TRBJ2-7	NA	TRBD2	CASSQAWTSGTYEQYF	TGTGCCAGCAGCCAGGCCTGGACTAGCGGGACCTACGAGCAGTACTTC
TRBV7-2	TRBJ1-1	NA	NA	CASSLEIGFLGMNTEAFF	TGTGCCAGCAGCTTAGAGATAGGGTTTCTGGGCATGAACACTGAAGCTTTCTTT
TRBV4-3	TRBJ2-2	NA	TRBD1	CASSQEGGRNTGELFF	TGCGCCAGCAGCCAAGAAGGGGGCAGGAACACCGGGGAGCTGTTTTTT
TRBV11-1	TRBJ2-3	NA	NA	CASSLAPGQAQGEADTQYF	TGTGCCAGCAGCTTAGCCCCAGGACAGGCCCAAGGGGAGGCGGATACGCAGTATTTT
TRBV18	TRBJ2-5	NA	NA	CASSGQQETQYF	TGTGCCAGCTCCGGACAGCAAGAGACCCAGTACTTC
TRBV30	TRBJ1-1	few	TRBD1	CAWGLGQGGTEAFF	TGTGCCTGGGGCCTCGGACAGGGGGGAACTGAAGCTTTCTTT
TRBV9	TRBJ2-3	NA	TRBD2	CASSVGGLAEPGHTQYF	TGTGCCAGCAGCGTGGGGGGACTAGCAGAGCCCGGGCATACGCAGTATTTT
TRBV2	TRBJ1-2	once	NA	CASSGDRGDYGYTF	TGTGCCAGCAGTGGCGATCGGGGCGACTATGGCTACACCTTC
TRBV2	TRBJ2-7	NA	NA	CASSEGPAGEQYF	TGTGCCAGCAGTGAGGGGCCAGCTGGCGAGCAGTACTTC
TRBV28	TRBJ1-5	NA	NA	CASSPSGGAYQPQHF	TGTGCCAGCAGTCCCTCGGGGGGGGCCTATCAGCCCCAGCATTTT
TRBV5-1	TRBJ2-1	NA	TRBD2	CASSEAGGHEQFF	TGCGCCAGCAGCGAAGCGGGAGGCCATGAGCAGTTCTTC
TRBV19	TRBJ1-1	NA	NA	CASSIESGRPGNTEAFF	TGTGCCAGTAGTATAGAGTCAGGGAGGCCTGGGAACACTGAAGCTTTCTTT
TRBV28	TRBJ1-3	NA	NA	CASSWDRASGNTIYF	TGTGCCAGCAGTTGGGACCGAGCCTCTGGAAACACCATATATTTT
TRBV11-2	TRBJ2-4	NA	NA	CASSLDLGPNSIQYF	TGTGCCAGCAGCTTAGATCTGGGACCCAACTCCATTCAGTACTTC
TRBV29-1	TRBJ2-3	NA	NA	CSVGGGDRSTDTQYF	TGCAGCGTTGGAGGCGGGGACCGAAGCACAGATACGCAGTATTTT
TRBV2	TRBJ2-1	NA	TRBD2	CASSGPWYGAGAYNEQFF	TGTGCCAGCAGTGGGCCTTGGTATGGAGCGGGAGCCTACAATGAGCAGTTCTTC
TRBV4-2	TRBJ1-1	NA	NA	CASSTLNRVRTEAFF	TGTGCCAGCAGCACGCTTAACAGGGTAAGGACTGAAGCTTTCTTT
TRBV28	TRBJ2-2	NA	NA	CASSFTGMNTGELFF	TGTGCCAGCAGTTTCACCGGTATGAACACCGGGGAGCTGTTTTTT
TRBV7-2	TRBJ1-3	NA	NA	CASSLASGSGNTIYF	TGTGCCAGCAGCTTAGCATCTGGCTCTGGAAACACCATATATTTT